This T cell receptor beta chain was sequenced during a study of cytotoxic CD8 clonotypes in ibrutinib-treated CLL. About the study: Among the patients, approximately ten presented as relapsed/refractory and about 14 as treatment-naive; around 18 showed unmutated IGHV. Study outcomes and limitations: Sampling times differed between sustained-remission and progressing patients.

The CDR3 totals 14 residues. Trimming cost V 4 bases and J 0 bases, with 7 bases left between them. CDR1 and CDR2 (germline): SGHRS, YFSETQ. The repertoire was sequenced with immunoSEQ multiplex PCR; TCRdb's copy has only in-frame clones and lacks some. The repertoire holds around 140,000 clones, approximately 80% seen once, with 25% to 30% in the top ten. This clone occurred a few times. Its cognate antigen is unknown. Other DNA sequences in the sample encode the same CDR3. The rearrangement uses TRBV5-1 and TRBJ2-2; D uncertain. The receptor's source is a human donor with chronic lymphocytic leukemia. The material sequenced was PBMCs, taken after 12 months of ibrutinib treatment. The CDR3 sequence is CASSPDTNTGELFF. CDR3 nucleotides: TGCGCCAGCAGCCCTGATACGAACACCGGGGAGCTGTTTTTT.